Presented here are 17 T cell receptor beta chains from one specimen sequenced in a study of cytomegalovirus exposure and HLA in healthy donors. Amplification used 60 Vbeta primers and 13 Jbeta primers. Assay: immunoSEQ multiplex PCR; the TCRdb copy retains only in-frame clones and omits some. This table holds 130,000 or so clones, about 78% found once. The sample comprised PBMCs. These receptor sequences come from a man in his fifties in good health and CMV-seronegative.

The rearrangement links TRBV18 to TRBJ2-5, with 8 bases lining up with TRBD1. Germline trimming cut 2 bases from V and 5 bases from J; bases unmatched to any gene: 1. Looked up from germline, CDR1 is KGHSH and CDR2 is LQKENI. This CDR3 has 13 residues. The CDR3: CASSPGTGETQYF. DNA for the CDR3: TGTGCCAGCTCACCAGGGACAGGTGAGACCCAGTACTTC.

The table lists this clone with a few counts. This chain links TRBV7-9 with TRBJ1-2, with 11 nucleotides matching TRBD1. The CDR3 loop spans 15 amino acids. The junction had 4 bases not matched to a gene; V was cut back by 3 bases and J by 4 bases. From germline, CDR1 is SEHNR and CDR2 FQNEAQ (reference sequence). CDR3 region: CASSLPGQGGYGYTF. The CDR3 DNA reads as TGTGCCAGCAGCTTGCCGGGACAGGGGGGCTATGGCTACACCTTC.

The chain employs TRBV19 and TRBJ2-5, with TRBD2 identical over 7 bases. The CDR3 is 16 residues long. V lost 3 bases, J lost 2 bases, and 9 bases stayed unmatched. Germline V gene sequence: CDR1 LNHDA, CDR2 SQIVND (reference sequence). The CDR3 is CASSMNGRIGQETQYF. The CDR3 DNA reads TGTGCCAGTAGTATGAACGGGAGGATCGGTCAAGAGACCCAGTACTTC.

CDR3 protein: CATSGHTGTNSDTQYF. CDR3 nucleotide sequence: TGTGCCACCAGCGGACACACCGGGACAAACTCAGATACGCAGTATTTT. The gene calls are TRBV15 and TRBJ2-3; D is perhaps TRBD1 (6 bases). This CDR3 is 16 amino acids long. V was cut by 5 bases and J by 4 bases, with 19 bases left in between. Germline-derived CDR1 and CDR2 are LNHNV and YYDKDF (reference sequence). Full variable domain (rest looked up from reference TRBV15 and TRBJ2-3): DAMVIQNPRYQVTQFGKPVTLSCSQTLNHNVMYWYQQKSSQAPKLLFHYYDKDFNNEADTPDNFQSRRPNTSFCFLDIRSPGLGDTAMYLCATSGHTGTNSDTQYFGPGTRLTVL.

A remark on this clone: Because the CDR3 is missing its conserved closing phenylalanine or tryptophan, this is likely a read error. The chain uses TRBV7-2 and TRBJ1-5, with D unresolved. Deletions cut 4 bases from V and 0 bases from J, with 4 bases between. Germline CDR1 reads SGHTA; CDR2 reads FQGNSA. This CDR3 region has 13 residues. The CDR3 bases are TGTGCCAGCAGCTCGGTTAGCAATCAGCCCCAGCATTCT. Translation: CASSSVSNQPQHS.

As to this clone: Different DNA sequences within this sample yield the same CDR3. This sequence joins TRBV29-1 and TRBJ2-7, with 11 bases identical to TRBD2. V lost 7 bases, J lost 4 bases, and 3 bases stayed unmatched. Germline V gene lookup returns CDR1 SQVTM and CDR2 ANQGSEA. The CDR3 is made up of 12 amino acids. The CDR3 sequence: CSGTSGSYEQYF. In DNA form, the CDR3 reads TGCAGCGGTACTAGCGGGAGTTACGAGCAGTACTTC.

The rearrangement joins TRBV5-1 to TRBJ1-1; D gene ambiguous. The CDR3 contains 16 residues. Germline V gives CDR1 SGHRS, CDR2 YFSETQ. V was pared by 4 bases and J by 0 bases, with 16 bases between. As DNA, the CDR3 is TGCGCCAGCAGCACGGCGGGGTTGGGGATGAACACTGAAGCTTTCTTT. Its protein is CASSTAGLGMNTEAFF.

The chain uses TRBV7-2 and TRBJ1-5, with 11 bases lining up with TRBD1. The V and J ends lost 5 bases and 6 bases, in that order; junction bases with no gene match: 6. Germline-derived CDR1 and CDR2 are SGHTA and FQGNSA. CDR3 length: 15 amino acids. Here the CDR3 reads CASSQFGQGAQPQHF. CDR3 bases: TGTGCCAGCAGCCAATTTGGACAGGGGGCTCAGCCCCAGCATTTT.

The V gene is TRBV5-1, the J gene TRBJ2-7, with 8 positions matching TRBD2. The J segment lost 1 base and the V segment lost 4 bases, leaving 16 bases of the junction unmatched. Germline V gene sequence: CDR1 SGHRS, CDR2 YFSETQ. The length of the CDR3 is 18 residues. Here the CDR3 DNA reads TGCGCCAGCAGCCCGGGGGCTAGCGGGCCTACGTTATCCTACGAGCAGTACTTC. Residues: CASSPGASGPTLSYEQYF. Drawing the rest from reference TRBV5-1 and TRBJ2-7, the complete variable domain is KAGVTQTPRYLIKTRGQQVTLSCSPISGHRSVSWYQQTPGQGLQFLFEYFSETQRNKGNFPGRFSGRQFSNSRSEMNVSTLELGDSALYLCASSPGASGPTLSYEQYFGPGTRLTVT.

This chain joins TRBV27 and TRBJ2-5; 7 positions match TRBD1. Germline-derived CDR1 and CDR2 are MNHEY and SMNVEV (reference sequence). The V gene end was trimmed by 4 bases and the J gene end by 0 bases; junction bases not matched to a gene: 2. The CDR3 contains 14 residues. The DNA for the CDR3 is TGTGCCAGCAGTTCGACAGGGAACCAAGAGACCCAGTACTTC. As protein: CASSSTGNQETQYF.

This clone was found a few times. V usage is TRBV4-3 and J usage is TRBJ1-1, with a weak D call TRBD1 (5 bases). Trimming shortened V by 0 bases and J by 5 bases, and 16 bases separated the two germline ends. The CDR3 is 16 amino acids. Germline V gene sequence: CDR1 LGHNA, CDR2 YSLEER. In DNA form, the CDR3 reads TGCGCCAGCAGCCAAGATTGTCAGGGCGGTGATACTGAAGCTTTCTTT. As protein: CASSQDCQGGDTEAFF.

CDR3 DNA: TGCGCCAGCAGCCCTTCATGGGCCGATCAGCCCCAGCATTTT. Protein: CASSPSWADQPQHF. This chain joins TRBV4-3 and TRBJ1-5, with unresolved D. V lost 4 bases and J 5 bases, leaving 12 bases between the germline ends. Germline CDR1 reads LGHNA; CDR2 reads YSLEER. The CDR3 extends over 14 amino acids.

The chain joins TRBV6-6 to TRBJ2-5; D remains unclear. Germline V lookup: CDR1 MNHNY, CDR2 SVGAGI (reference sequence). The V end lost 6 bases, the J end lost 4 bases, and 12 bases lay between the germline ends. The CDR3 spans 13 residues. CDR3 loop: CASRLSRGETQYF. The CDR3 nucleotides are TGTGCCAGCAGGCTTTCTAGAGGAGAGACCCAGTACTTC.

This clone was found once. The genes are TRBV28 and TRBJ2-3, with 9 positions matching TRBD1. In germline, CDR1 is MDHEN, CDR2 SYDVKM. Trimming cost V 3 bases and J 1 base; bases outside gene matches: 2. The CDR3 is 15 residues long. This CDR3 reads CASSFRTGGTDTQYF. CDR3 in DNA: TGTGCCAGCAGTTTCCGGACAGGGGGCACAGATACGCAGTATTTT. Based on the CDR3 plus reference TRBV28 and TRBJ2-3, the full variable domain is DVKVTQSSRYLVKRTGEKVFLECVQDMDHENMFWYRQDPGLGLRLIYFSYDVKMKEKGDIPEGYSVSREKKERFSLILESASTNQTSMYLCASSFRTGGTDTQYFGPGTRLTVL.

The CDR3 DNA reads as TGTGCCAGCAGCCCCGCAGGGGGGATCACAGATACGCAGTATTTT. This encodes CASSPAGGITDTQYF. J is TRBJ2-3 and V is TRBV9; perhaps TRBD1 as D (7 bases). The CDR3 runs to 15 residues. V was shortened by 4 bases and J by 2 bases, with 14 bases between the two germline ends. CDR1 and CDR2 from the germline V gene are SGDLS and YYNGEE.

This clone was detected a few times. This chain connects TRBV6-1 to TRBJ2-7, with D maybe TRBD1 (5 bases). The CDR3 consists of 16 residues. V lost 3 bases to trimming and J lost 0 bases, with 15 bases between them. The germline V gene has CDR1 MNHNS and CDR2 SASEGT. The CDR3: CASSDGPGYPSYEQYF. Written as DNA, the CDR3 is TGTGCCAGCAGTGATGGCCCAGGGTATCCCTCCTACGAGCAGTACTTC.

The chain joins TRBV9 to TRBJ2-7; TRBD2 might be the D (5 bases). CDR3 length: 14 amino acids. V lost 0 bases, J lost 1 base, and 8 bases lay in between. Germline values: CDR1 SGDLS, CDR2 YYNGEE. The CDR3 sequence is CASSVVSGSYEQYF. The CDR3 bases are TGTGCCAGCAGCGTAGTGTCGGGGTCCTACGAGCAGTACTTC. Full variable domain (missing parts from reference TRBV9 and TRBJ2-7): DSGVTQTPKHLITATGQRVTLRCSPRSGDLSVYWYQQSLDQGLQFLIQYYNGEERAKGNILERFSAQQFPDLHSELNLSSLELGDSALYFCASSVVSGSYEQYFGPGTRLTVT.